This is a list of T cell receptor beta chains from one sample in a study of blood T cell repertoires in COVID-19. Profiling relied on immunoSEQ multiplex PCR, and the TCRdb table lists in-frame clones only, not all of them. This sample yields fewer than 250,000 clones, of which approximately 85% are seen a single time; 2% to 2.5% belongs to the top ten. The sequenced sample was PBMCs or T cells enriched from blood (not recorded which). These receptors were taken from a woman aged 45-60 years who had recovered from COVID-19. The CDR3 runs from the conserved cysteine through the conserved F or W. D genes are given only for firm matches.

>TRBV19|TRBD1|TRBJ2-7
CASRSTGGAGEQYF
>TRBV18|TRBD1|TRBJ2-7
CASSPATGVTSSYEQYF
>TRBV7-9|TRBD2|TRBJ2-3
CASILGGIATQYF
>TRBV6-2/TRBV6-3|TRBD1|TRBJ2-7
CASSDPGQGPGEQYF
>TRBV27|.|TRBJ1-5
CASRGSGWGNQPQHF
>TRBV9|TRBD1|TRBJ1-5
CASSVDPNRQGDQPQHF
>TRBV10-3|.|TRBJ2-2
CATQGNSSYSNTGELFF
>TRBV11-3|TRBD2|TRBJ2-5
CASSHEGLAGETQYF
>TRBV29-1|TRBD1|TRBJ2-3
CSVGNRGMADTQYF
>TRBV19|.|TRBJ2-1
CASSISQYNEQFF
>TRBV4-3|.|TRBJ1-1
CASSRGHYNTEAFF
>TRBV9|TRBD1|TRBJ2-3
CASSVTPGQGKDTQYF
>TRBV3-1/TRBV3-2|TRBD1|TRBJ2-1
CASSLRGQGNEQFF
>TRBV15|.|TRBJ1-2
CATSRAVQAGYTF
>TRBV27|TRBD1|TRBJ1-5
CASSSNGQGVGQPQHF
>TRBV12-5|TRBD1|TRBJ1-5
CASGVYRDRGRESNQPQHF
>TRBV18|TRBD1|TRBJ1-5
CASSPGQGNQPQHF
>TRBV7-2|.|TRBJ2-1
CASRASLYNEQFF
>TRBV28|TRBD2|TRBJ2-3
CASSFYRLAGEDTQYF
>TRBV5-4|.|TRBJ2-3
CASSPQSAAPLGTDTQYF
>TRBV5-1|.|TRBJ1-6
CASSLAGRGNSPLHF
>TRBV6-5|.|TRBJ2-2
CASSSPGGTGELFF
>TRBV30|.|TRBJ2-7
CAFERGRYEQYF
>TRBV12-3/TRBV12-4|.|TRBJ1-5
CASSPQVLHQHF
>TRBV7-7|.|TRBJ2-2
CASSETGGLNTGELFF
>TRBV12-3/TRBV12-4|TRBD1|TRBJ1-2
CASSDGQARYTF
>TRBV4-3|.|TRBJ2-2
CASSQDPRNTGELFF
>TRBV10-3|TRBD2|TRBJ2-5
CAISEPSGGVETQYF
>TRBV6-6|TRBD1|TRBJ1-4
CASSWETGVNEKLFF
>TRBV4-3|TRBD1|TRBJ2-7
CASSRLRGPSYEQYF
>TRBV4-1|TRBD1|TRBJ1-2
CASSRTGSYGYTF
>TRBV28|TRBD1|TRBJ1-6
CASRSTGGGSPLHF
>TRBV12-3/TRBV12-4|.|TRBJ1-2
CASKSTGMGYTF
>TRBV5-6|TRBD2|TRBJ2-5
CASSPADGTSGVIRTQYF
>TRBV5-6|.|TRBJ2-7
CASSLGSSYEQYF
>TRBV7-3|TRBD1|TRBJ2-1
CASSSPGQGNEQFF
>TRBV30|TRBD1|TRBJ1-6
CAWSGGYSGQGNSPLHF
>TRBV7-3|TRBD2|TRBJ2-7
CASSWGGVGEQYF
>TRBV18|.|TRBJ2-3
CASSPGSVRAQYF
>TRBV3-1/TRBV3-2|.|TRBJ1-2
CASSQDWGGNYGYTF
>TRBV19|TRBD1|TRBJ1-3
CASSIRDRDFASGNTIYF
>TRBV30|.|TRBJ2-1
CAWSPPSSYNEQFF
>TRBV6-6|.|TRBJ1-2
CASSSQGGGYTF
>TRBV9|TRBD2|TRBJ2-2
CASSAYSGRGVTGELFF
>TRBV29-1|TRBD2|TRBJ2-1
CSVNGAGGPWDEQFF
>TRBV7-8|.|TRBJ1-5
CASSSGTLDNQPQHF
>TRBV11-1|TRBD1|TRBJ1-2
CASSGVQGRDGYTF
>TRBV29-1|TRBD1|TRBJ2-1
CTLPRGGRGDNEQFF
>TRBV5-5|TRBD1|TRBJ2-3
CASSPRTGGPDTQYF
>TRBV19|.|TRBJ1-2
CASSIQPQGYGYTF
>TRBV5-1|TRBD1|TRBJ2-7
CASSIWTGESYEQYF
>TRBV11-2|.|TRBJ2-3
CASSLGASRSTDTQYF
>TRBV24-1|TRBD1|TRBJ1-2
CATSDPRGWGGYTF
>TRBV7-3|TRBD2|TRBJ2-1
CASSEGGLNEQFF
>TRBV7-9|.|TRBJ1-4
CASSLQGRNEKLFF
>TRBV18|.|TRBJ1-1
CASSPLGSGTEAFF
>TRBV5-1|.|TRBJ2-1
CASSLARRGDEQFF
>TRBV27|.|TRBJ1-4
CASRGWEGHEKLFF
>TRBV5-4|TRBD1|TRBJ2-5
CASSPNRGQETQYF